The 16 T cell receptor beta chains reported below all come from one sample, sequenced in a study of blood T cell repertoires in COVID-19. The data were produced by immunoSEQ multiplex PCR, yet TCRdb's version contains in-frame clones alone and is incomplete. The sample carries more than 120,000 clones, approximately 80% recorded once. What was sequenced was PBMCs or T cells enriched from blood (not recorded which). The receptors were gathered from a man aged 50 or older in a cohort exposed to, infected with or recovered from COVID-19 (not recorded which).

The rearrangement links TRBV10-1 to TRBJ2-2, with D tentatively TRBD1 (5 bases). This CDR3 is built from 13 residues. Per germline, CDR1 WNHNN and CDR2 SYGVQD (reference sequence). V lost 3 bases and J lost 6, with 8 bases in between. The CDR3 protein is CASSDRTPGELFF. In DNA form, the CDR3 reads TGCGCCAGCAGTGACCGGACACCCGGGGAGCTGTTTTTT.

The J gene is TRBJ2-7, the V gene TRBV6-5, with D maybe TRBD2 (5 bases). This CDR3 has 13 amino acids. V was shortened by 2 bases and J by 0 bases, with 5 bases between the two germline ends. CDR1 is MNHEY and CDR2 is SVGAGI in the germline V gene. The CDR3 here is CASSYAGSYEQYF. The CDR3 DNA reads TGTGCCAGCAGTTACGCGGGCTCCTACGAGCAGTACTTC.

The rearrangement links TRBV13 to TRBJ2-1, with 8 bases identical to TRBD2. This CDR3 has 14 amino acids. In germline, CDR1 is PRHDT, CDR2 FYEKMQ (reference sequence). With V trimmed by 2 bases and J by 6 bases, 3 bases remained unmatched. The CDR3 is CASSLLLAGNEQFF. Here the CDR3 DNA reads TGTGCCAGCAGCTTATTGCTAGCGGGCAATGAGCAGTTCTTC. The whole variable domain, filled in from reference TRBV13 and TRBJ2-1, reads AAGVIQSPRHLIKEKRETATLKCYPIPRHDTVYWYQQGPGQDPQFLISFYEKMQSDKGSIPDRFSAQQFSDYHSELNMSSLELGDSALYFCASSLLLAGNEQFFGPGTRLTVL.

This rearrangement joins TRBV11-1 to TRBJ1-1; tentatively, D is TRBD1 (6 bases). V lost 2 bases and J lost 2, with 12 bases in between. The CDR3 length is 15 residues. Germline values: CDR1 SGHAT, CDR2 FQDESV (reference sequence). The CDR3, as DNA: TGTGCCAGCAGCTTACCACAGGGTTACAACACTGAAGCTTTCTTT. The encoded protein is CASSLPQGYNTEAFF. The whole variable domain, remainder taken from reference TRBV11-1 and TRBJ1-1, is EAEVAQSPRYKITEKSQAVAFWCDPISGHATLYWYRQILGQGPELLVQFQDESVVDDSQLPKDRFSAERLKGVDSTLKIQPAELGDSAMYLCASSLPQGYNTEAFFGQGTRLTVV.

The chain couples TRBV2 to TRBJ2-1; the match to TRBD2 covers 8 bases. The V segment lost 3 bases and the J segment 5 bases; nucleotides outside the gene matches: 3. CDR3 length: 14 residues. Germline V gives CDR1 SNHLY, CDR2 FYNNEI. CDR3 in DNA: TGTGCCAGCAGTGATGAGCGGGGGAACAATGAGCAGTTCTTC. This codes for CASSDERGNNEQFF.

The chain is built from TRBV5-1 and TRBJ1-2; no reliable D call. Germline loops: CDR1 SGHRS, CDR2 YFSETQ. This CDR3 region has 15 residues. V was shortened by 4 bases and J by 5 bases, with 18 bases between the two germline ends. The chain's CDR3 is CASSPLNAGQYGYTF. The CDR3 DNA sequence: TGCGCCAGCAGCCCCTTAAATGCAGGCCAATATGGCTACACCTTC.

This clone was counted once. The rearrangement joins TRBV2 to TRBJ1-5; D call uncertain. The CDR3 runs to 14 residues. CDR1 SNHLY and CDR2 FYNNEI come from the germline V gene. The V and J ends lost 3 bases and 4 bases respectively, with 10 bases between them. CDR3: CASSEFSANQPQHF. CDR3 DNA sequence: TGTGCCAGCAGTGAGTTCTCAGCGAATCAGCCCCAGCATTTT.

This clone has only one observation. This chain joins TRBV28 and TRBJ1-5; D is undetermined. The germline gives CDR1 MDHEN, CDR2 SYDVKM. The CDR3 consists of 12 residues. V shed 10 bases and J shed 4 bases, with 11 bases lying between them. The CDR3 sequence: CATSSGNQPQHF. The CDR3 nucleotides are TGTGCCACCTCATCGGGGAATCAGCCCCAGCATTTT.

This clone appeared a few times. This chain connects TRBV28 to TRBJ1-1; no definite D call. This CDR3 is 13 amino acids long. Trimming removed 2 bases at V and 1 base at J, with 5 bases between. In germline, CDR1 is MDHEN, CDR2 SYDVKM. This CDR3 reads CASSLGENTEAFF. The CDR3 coding sequence is TGTGCCAGCAGTTTAGGAGAGAACACTGAAGCTTTCTTT.

The chain has TRBV19 and TRBJ2-6; D call uncertain. CDR3 length equals 15 residues. Germline V gives CDR1 LNHDA, CDR2 SQIVND (reference sequence). Trimming left V 4 bases short and J 2 bases short, with 9 bases between. This chain's CDR3 is CASSKDGTGANVLTF. CDR3 bases: TGTGCCAGTAGTAAAGACGGTACTGGGGCCAACGTCCTGACTTTC.

The chain combines TRBV7-9 with TRBJ1-1; 9 positions agree with TRBD1. The germline gives CDR1 SEHNR, CDR2 FQNEAQ (reference sequence). The CDR3 contains 13 residues. The V gene end was trimmed by 6 bases and the J gene end by 3 bases; junction bases not matched to a gene: 2. The CDR3 loop reads CASRDRGDTEAFF. The CDR3 coding sequence is TGTGCCAGCAGGGACAGGGGAGACACTGAAGCTTTCTTT. Looking up the rest from reference TRBV7-9 and TRBJ1-1 gives the full variable domain: DTGVSQNPRHKITKRGQNVTFRCDPISEHNRLYWYRQTLGQGPEFLTYFQNEAQLEKSRLLSDRFSAERPKGSFSTLEIQRTEQGDSAMYLCASRDRGDTEAFFGQGTRLTVV.

This chain connects TRBV11-2 to TRBJ2-1; TRBD2 matches at 7 bases. With V trimmed by 5 bases and J by 2 bases, 9 bases remained unmatched. This CDR3 spans 16 amino acids. Per the germline V gene, CDR1 is SGHAT and CDR2 is FQNNGV. The CDR3 loop is CASSAQASGTYNEQFF. The DNA for the CDR3 is TGTGCCAGCAGCGCCCAAGCTAGCGGCACCTACAATGAGCAGTTCTTC.

V usage is TRBV6-6 and J usage is TRBJ1-1, with TRBD1 as a possible D gene (6 bases). Between the trimmed V and J ends, which lost 10 bases and 1 base, there was a span of 13 bases. Germline values: CDR1 MNHNY, CDR2 SVGAGI (reference sequence). The CDR3 is 13 residues long. CDR3 loop: CATSGTSNTEAFF. The CDR3 DNA sequence: TGTGCCACTTCGGGGACATCGAACACTGAAGCTTTCTTT.

The chain joins TRBV29-1 to TRBJ1-4, with 7 bases aligning to TRBD1. This CDR3 is 12 amino acids long. Germline V gene lookup returns CDR1 SQVTM and CDR2 ANQGSEA. Losses at the gene ends were 4 bases for V and 7 bases for J; bases not matched to a gene: 3. The CDR3 loop is CSVGGGGEKLFF. The CDR3 nucleotides are TGCAGCGTTGGAGGGGGCGGTGAAAAACTGTTTTTT.

The J gene is TRBJ1-2, the V gene TRBV25-1; TRBD1 aligns across 10 bases. The V gene end was trimmed by 6 bases and the J gene end by 8 bases; junction bases not matched to a gene: 15. CDR1 and CDR2 (germline): MGHDK, SYGVNS. CDR3 length: 16 amino acids. The CDR3, as DNA: TGTGCCAGCAGGGAGACAGGGGGCAGGGGTCAGGGCGGCTACACCTTC. Translated, it gives CASRETGGRGQGGYTF.

This clone has a single count. The chain joins TRBV30 to TRBJ2-7; D might be TRBD1 (6 bases). V was cut by 4 bases and J by 1 base, with 11 bases left in between. Germline CDR1 GTSNPN, CDR2 SVGIG (reference sequence). The CDR3 runs 13 residues. CDR3 region: CAWKGVPSYEQYF. In DNA, the CDR3 is TGTGCCTGGAAGGGGGTTCCGTCCTACGAGCAGTACTTC.